One sample yielded the 30 T cell receptor beta chains listed below, sequenced in a study of T cell responses to AZD1222 COVID-19 vaccine. TCRdb keeps only in-frame clones here, not all; method: immunoSEQ multiplex PCR. The data hold 150,000 to 200,000 clones, with roughly 88% observed a single time. Source: peripheral blood, taken 28 days after the second AZD1222 dose. These TCRs come from an adult who received the AZD1222 COVID-19 vaccine.

The V call is TRBV4-2, the J call TRBJ2-1; D may be TRBD2 (6 bases). With 4 bases removed from V and 0 bases from J, the gap between germline ends came to 13 bases. Per germline, CDR1 LGHNA and CDR2 YNFKEQ. The length of the CDR3 is 16 residues. This CDR3 is CASSPGDSSSYNEQFF. The DNA for the CDR3 is TGTGCCAGCAGCCCTGGGGACTCGAGCTCCTACAATGAGCAGTTCTTC.

The rearrangement joins TRBV18 to TRBJ1-4; TRBD1 agrees at 8 bases. Unmatched junction bases numbered 1, after V lost 3 bases and J lost 7 bases. CDR3 size: 13 residues. Germline CDR1 reads KGHSH; CDR2 reads LQKENI. CDR3 region: CASSPDRAEKLFF. For the CDR3, the DNA is TGTGCCAGCTCACCGGACAGGGCTGAAAAACTGTTTTTT.

This clone showed up just once. The gene calls are TRBV3-1 (or the pseudogene TRBV3-2) and TRBJ1-3; D might be TRBD1 (5 bases). The CDR3 covers 14 residues. With 7 bases removed from V and 4 bases from J, the gap between germline ends came to 14 bases. Germline assignment: CDR1 LGHDT and CDR2 YNNKEL (reference sequence). The chain's CDR3 is CASTFRGAGNTIYF. CDR3 nucleotide sequence: TGTGCCAGCACATTTCGAGGGGCGGGAAACACCATATATTTT.

The chain joins TRBV6-6 to TRBJ1-6; TRBD1 might be the D (5 bases). V lost 8 bases and J lost 4, with 12 bases in between. Germline-derived CDR1 and CDR2 are MNHNY and SVGAGI (reference sequence). This CDR3 contains 14 residues. The CDR3 DNA sequence: TGTGCCAGCGGCCGAGGGGTATATAATTCACCCCTCCACTTT. Translating it yields CASGRGVYNSPLHF.

V gene TRBV6-1 combines with J gene TRBJ2-7; 7 nucleotides align to TRBD2. The V and J ends lost 2 bases and 2 bases, in that order; junction bases with no gene match: 6. Germline loops: CDR1 MNHNS, CDR2 SASEGT. The CDR3 spans 15 residues. This CDR3 is CASSETVGGTYEQYF. For the CDR3, the DNA is TGTGCCAGCAGTGAAACGGTGGGGGGGACCTACGAGCAGTACTTC.

The V and J genes are TRBV7-3 and TRBJ2-1, with TRBD2 matching 11 bases. Germline CDR1 is SGHTA and CDR2 is FQGTGA. CDR3 length: 16 residues. V dropped 0 bases and J dropped 7; count of bases not matched to a gene: 5. The CDR3 region has the DNA TGTGCCAGCAGCTTAACGGGACTAGCGGCACAGAATGAGCAGTTCTTC. Protein: CASSLTGLAAQNEQFF.

The CDR3 DNA reads as TGTGCCAGCTCACAGGGCCCGACAGGGGGCGGCTACACCTTC. It translates to CASSQGPTGGGYTF. The chain combines TRBV18 with TRBJ1-2; TRBD1 matches at 10 bases. The CDR3 totals 14 residues. The V gene's germline CDR1 is KGHSH and CDR2 LQKENI. The V gene end was trimmed by 4 bases and the J gene end by 8 bases; junction bases not matched to a gene: 7.

CDR3 amino acids: CAIVGTASNTEAFF. The DNA of the CDR3 is TGTGCCATCGTAGGGACAGCTTCGAACACTGAAGCTTTCTTT. The genes are TRBV10-3 and TRBJ1-1; 7 positions agree with TRBD1. With 8 bases clipped from V and 1 base from J, the junction kept 7 bases outside the gene matches. Germline V gives CDR1 ENHRY, CDR2 SYGVKD. The CDR3 extends over 14 amino acids.

V and J are TRBV6-5 and TRBJ1-1; D ambiguous. The germline V and J ends were trimmed by 1 base and 7 bases, with 10 bases remaining between them. This CDR3 region has 13 residues. The germline gives CDR1 MNHEY, CDR2 SVGAGI. The CDR3 DNA follows: TGTGCCAGCAGTTACTTTAAATCGAGTGAAGCTTTCTTT. Translating gives CASSYFKSSEAFF.

CDR3 sequence (DNA): TGTGCCTGGATAAGGGGGGCTGGAAACACCATATATTTT. It is translated as CAWIRGAGNTIYF. This rearrangement joins TRBV30 to TRBJ1-3; possible D gene TRBD1, 6 bases. This CDR3 spans 13 amino acids. V shed 4 bases and J shed 2 bases, with 9 bases lying between them. The germline V gene encodes CDR1 GTSNPN and CDR2 SVGIG (reference sequence).

This clone was recorded only once. This chain joins TRBV10-3 and TRBJ1-3; D remains unclear. This CDR3 contains 13 residues. Germline loops: CDR1 ENHRY, CDR2 SYGVKD. The V end lost 6 bases, the J end lost 2 bases, and 8 bases lay between the germline ends. This chain's CDR3 is CAIREGTGNTIYF. For the CDR3, the DNA is TGTGCCATCAGAGAGGGAACTGGAAACACCATATATTTT.

The chain carries TRBV10-1 and TRBJ1-5, with 9 bases lining up with TRBD1. Looked up from germline, CDR1 is WNHNN and CDR2 is SYGVQD (reference sequence). J gave up 5 bases and V 6 bases, and 5 bases lay outside the gene matches. The CDR3 has 14 amino acids. The CDR3 region has the DNA TGCGCCAGCAGGGGGGACAGGGACGATCAGCCCCAGCATTTT. Translating it yields CASRGDRDDQPQHF.

This rearrangement joins TRBV5-1 to TRBJ2-5; perhaps TRBD1 as D (6 bases). The germline gives CDR1 SGHRS, CDR2 YFSETQ. The CDR3 is 13 residues long. V lost 1 base and J 4 bases, leaving 8 bases between the germline ends. The CDR3 region is CASSLTGIETQYF. CDR3 in DNA: TGCGCCAGCAGCTTGACAGGGATAGAGACCCAGTACTTC.

The rearrangement links TRBV6-2 or TRBV6-3 to TRBJ2-5; weak D call: TRBD2 (6 bases). The germline CDR1 and CDR2 sequences are MNHEY and SVGEGT. V was clipped by 2 bases and J by 3 bases, with 16 bases between them. The CDR3 loop spans 16 amino acids. The CDR3 sequence: CASSYGVADIKETQYF. The CDR3 region has the DNA TGTGCCAGCAGTTACGGGGTAGCGGATATCAAAGAGACCCAGTACTTC.

The V and J genes are TRBV5-4 and TRBJ2-3; 10 bases agree with TRBD2. The junction had 0 bases not matched to a gene; V was cut back by 4 bases and J by 1 base. Germline CDR1 is SGHNT and CDR2 is YYREEE (reference sequence). This CDR3 has 14 amino acids. The CDR3 sequence is CASSSGGGTDTQYF. Here the CDR3 DNA reads TGTGCCAGCAGCAGCGGGGGGGGCACAGATACGCAGTATTTT.

The chain couples TRBV5-6 to TRBJ2-1; D is uncertain. V lost 5 bases, J lost 2 bases, and 14 bases lay in between. The CDR3 is 15 residues long. CDR1 SGHDT and CDR2 YYEEEE come from the germline V gene. The CDR3 is CASRFRPATYNEQFF. DNA of the CDR3: TGTGCCAGCAGGTTTAGGCCGGCGACCTACAATGAGCAGTTCTTC. Variable domain in full (rest from reference TRBV5-6 and TRBJ2-1): DAGVTQSPTHLIKTRGQQVTLRCSPKSGHDTVSWYQQALGQGPQFIFQYYEEEERQRGNFPDRFSGHQFPNYSSELNVNALLLGDSALYLCASRFRPATYNEQFFGPGTRLTVL.

This chain connects TRBV5-4 to TRBJ2-1; TRBD2 matches at 8 bases. Germline assignment: CDR1 SGHNT and CDR2 YYREEE (reference sequence). Trimming at V came to 4 bases and at J to 6 bases, leaving 6 bases not matched to a gene. This CDR3 has 14 residues. The CDR3 region is CASSGGTSTNEQFF. The DNA for the CDR3 is TGTGCCAGCAGCGGCGGGACTAGTACCAATGAGCAGTTCTTC.

This clone was seen only a few times. The rearrangement joins TRBV19 to TRBJ1-1; D is undetermined. V lost 10 bases and J 4 bases, leaving 19 bases between the germline ends. Germline CDR1 is LNHDA and CDR2 is SQIVND (reference sequence). This CDR3 spans 14 amino acids. CDR3 sequence: CATTLSGVGTEAFF. The CDR3 nucleotides are TGTGCCACTACCTTATCCGGAGTTGGCACTGAAGCTTTCTTT.

This chain joins TRBV6-5 and TRBJ2-7; D might be TRBD2 (7 bases). The CDR3 has 14 residues. CDR1 MNHEY and CDR2 SVGAGI come from the germline V gene. The germline V and J ends were trimmed by 2 bases and 5 bases, with 13 bases remaining between them. The CDR3 DNA reads TGTGCCAGCAGTTACATTCGGGGGGCCGACGAGCAGTACTTC. It codes for CASSYIRGADEQYF.

V gene TRBV19 combines with J gene TRBJ1-6; D is ambiguous. Trimming took off 6 bases at V and 7 bases at J, with 19 bases between the two ends. CDR1 and CDR2 (germline): LNHDA, SQIVND (reference sequence). The CDR3 contains 16 residues. The CDR3 DNA reads TGTGCCAGTAGAAAAAACTGGCAGGACCGAAATTCACCCCTCCACTTT. Translation gives CASRKNWQDRNSPLHF.

The chain employs TRBV7-2 and TRBJ2-5; weak D call: TRBD2 (6 bases). This CDR3 has 14 residues. Germline assignment: CDR1 SGHTA and CDR2 FQGNSA. V was trimmed by 4 bases and J by 4 bases, leaving 13 bases between them. The CDR3 region is CASSSPGGSETQYF. CDR3 sequence (DNA): TGTGCCAGCAGCTCTCCCGGGGGATCAGAGACCCAGTACTTC.

The CDR3 is CASSQGENTEAFF. CDR3 in DNA: TGTGCCAGCTCTCAGGGGGAGAACACTGAAGCTTTCTTT. This chain links TRBV5-4 with TRBJ1-1; the match to TRBD1 covers 7 bases. Germline V gene sequence: CDR1 SGHNT, CDR2 YYREEE (reference sequence). The CDR3 is 13 residues long. With V trimmed by 7 bases and J by 1 base, 4 bases remained unmatched.

This chain links TRBV6-2 or TRBV6-3 with TRBJ2-3, with 8 positions matching TRBD1. CDR3 length: 15 residues. CDR1 and CDR2 from the germline V gene are MNHEY and SVGEGT. J gave up 7 bases and V 0 bases, and 6 bases lay outside the gene matches. The CDR3 protein is CASSYSGQEGHTQYF. The CDR3 DNA follows: TGTGCCAGCAGTTACTCGGGACAGGAGGGACATACGCAGTATTTT.

V and J are TRBV2 and TRBJ1-4, with 9 bases aligning to TRBD1. Germline CDR1 reads SNHLY; CDR2 reads FYNNEI. This CDR3 is 13 amino acids long. The V and J ends lost 7 bases and 8 bases, in that order; junction bases with no gene match: 5. CDR3 residues: CASIQGAEEKLFF. DNA of the CDR3: TGTGCCAGCATACAGGGGGCGGAGGAAAAACTGTTTTTT.

This chain links TRBV6-5 with TRBJ1-5; D unclear. The V gene's germline CDR1 is MNHEY and CDR2 SVGAGI. CDR3 length: 13 amino acids. V lost 7 bases to trimming and J lost 1 base, with 8 bases between them. CDR3 in amino acids: CASNLRSNQPQHF. In DNA form, the CDR3 reads TGTGCCAGCAACCTAAGGAGCAATCAGCCCCAGCATTTT.

The gene calls are TRBV6-1 and TRBJ1-1, with D possibly being TRBD1 (6 bases). Trimming removed 3 bases from V and 3 bases from J, with 11 bases in between. CDR3 length: 14 residues. Germline CDR1 MNHNS, CDR2 SASEGT. The CDR3 protein is CASSEQGLYTEAFF. The CDR3 region has the DNA TGTGCCAGCAGTGAGCAGGGGCTGTACACTGAAGCTTTCTTT.

This chain links TRBV6-5 with TRBJ1-5; possible D gene TRBD1, 5 bases. This CDR3 is 13 amino acids long. Germline loops: CDR1 MNHEY, CDR2 SVGAGI. With 8 bases removed from V and 7 bases from J, the gap between germline ends came to 15 bases. This CDR3 reads CASSQDKQQPQHF. As DNA, the CDR3 is TGTGCCAGCTCACAGGATAAACAACAGCCCCAGCATTTT.

The CDR3 loop is CASRPTGVDGYTF. CDR3 DNA: TGTGCCAGCAGGCCGACAGGGGTGGATGGCTACACCTTC. The chain is built from TRBV27 and TRBJ1-2; 8 bases line up with TRBD1. Unmatched junction bases numbered 6, after V lost 6 bases and J lost 6 bases. CDR1 and CDR2 from the germline V gene are MNHEY and SMNVEV (reference sequence). CDR3 length: 13 amino acids.

The gene calls are TRBV7-8 and TRBJ1-5; D call uncertain. The V and J ends lost 1 base and 3 bases respectively, with 7 bases between them. The CDR3 totals 14 residues. Per germline, CDR1 SGHVS and CDR2 FQNEAQ. The CDR3 region has the DNA TGTGCCAGCAGCTTAGAATGGAACAATCAGCCCCAGCATTTT. It is translated as CASSLEWNNQPQHF. The full variable domain, its missing parts supplied by reference TRBV7-8 and TRBJ1-5, is GAGVSQSPRYKVAKRGQDVALRCDPISGHVSLFWYQQALGQGPEFLTYFQNEAQLDKSGLPSDRFFAERPEGSVSTLKIQRTQQEDSAVYLCASSLEWNNQPQHFGDGTRLSIL.

The genes are TRBV10-3 and TRBJ1-1; D unclear. Trimming cost V 6 bases and J 0 bases, with 11 bases left between them. The CDR3 length is 14 residues. Germline V CDR1 and CDR2: ENHRY, SYGVKD. The CDR3 nucleotides are TGTGCCATCAGCCGACTGGGGATGAACACTGAAGCTTTCTTT. Encoded protein: CAISRLGMNTEAFF.